This T cell receptor beta chain was found in a study of T-cell memory formation after mild COVID-19. Study-level results: Pre-infection memory harbored some responding clones, suggesting cross-reactive memory joined. Whereas later expanders leaned CD4+, clones contracting day 15 to 85 showed a balanced CD4/CD8 makeup. Contracting CD8+ clones were enriched in EMRA, CD4+ mainly in CM and EM.

The CDR3 spans 15 residues. The V end lost 4 bases, the J end lost 4 bases, and 16 bases lay between the germline ends. Germline V lookup: CDR1 MNHNS, CDR2 SASEGT. 5'RACE with constant-segment primers built TCRalpha and TCRbeta cDNA libraries with UMIs. In TCRdb, the 5' RACE reads were re-called with MiXCR into one record per CDR3 protein. The sample lists approximately 210,000 distinct CDR3 sequences, about 11% occurring once. In this sample, this clonotype turned up a few times. Antigen: not known. The V call is TRBV6-1, the J call TRBJ1-2, with D perhaps TRBD1 (6 bases). This clonotype originated in a man younger than 30 who had mild COVID-19 (a few samples of this study predate the infection). Cell type and time point are not known. The sample was PBMCs or a T cell subset sorted from them (not recorded which). The CDR3 spells CASSGARRTVYGYTF. The CDR3 nucleotides read TGTGCCAGCAGTGGGGCCCGTCGGACAGTCTATGGCTACACCTTC.